This T cell receptor beta chain originates from a study of neurological immune-mediated disorders. From 2 million PBMCs stored at -80 C, the unsorted libraries were generated. Germline lookup yields CDR1 SGHRS and CDR2 YFSETQ. The CDR3 consists of 14 residues. The ends lost 4 bases at V and 6 bases at J; junction bases unmatched: 4. Study-wide results and limits: TCR-beta repertoires seemed private in all groups, with no expanded CDR3 amino acid sequences shared.

MiXCR was run by TCRdb on the 5' RACE reads, yielding one entry per CDR3 protein. The table lists 77,000 or so distinct CDR3 sequences, about 9.5% of them singletons. This clonotype was seen at least ten times. Its antigen remains unknown. V gene TRBV5-1 combines with J gene TRBJ2-2; TRBD2 matches 9 bases. Sequenced sample: PBMCs. This sequence was found in a man between 45 and 60 years old in good health. The CDR3 bases are TGCGCCAGCAGCCCCGGGACTAGCCCCGGGGAGCTGTTTTTT. It specifies CASSPGTSPGELFF.